This T cell receptor beta chain was observed in a study of T cell changes during pregnancy in multiple sclerosis. CDR3 length: 15 amino acids. Germline V gives CDR1 SGHVS, CDR2 FNYEAQ. V was pared by 1 base and J by 0 bases, with 10 bases between. Assay used: immunoSEQ multiplex PCR; TCRdb lists only in-frame clones, some missing. This sample has about 46,000 clones, with around 92% found just once. The receptor was isolated from a female donor with multiple sclerosis, enrolled in a pregnancy study. The specimen was CD8+ T cells from peripheral blood mononuclear cells, collected in the first trimester of pregnancy. This chain uses TRBV7-6 with TRBJ2-7, with a tentative D call TRBD2 (5 bases). CDR3: CASSLDPGSSYEQYF. CDR3 DNA: TGTGCCAGCAGCTTAGATCCGGGGAGCTCCTACGAGCAGTACTTC.